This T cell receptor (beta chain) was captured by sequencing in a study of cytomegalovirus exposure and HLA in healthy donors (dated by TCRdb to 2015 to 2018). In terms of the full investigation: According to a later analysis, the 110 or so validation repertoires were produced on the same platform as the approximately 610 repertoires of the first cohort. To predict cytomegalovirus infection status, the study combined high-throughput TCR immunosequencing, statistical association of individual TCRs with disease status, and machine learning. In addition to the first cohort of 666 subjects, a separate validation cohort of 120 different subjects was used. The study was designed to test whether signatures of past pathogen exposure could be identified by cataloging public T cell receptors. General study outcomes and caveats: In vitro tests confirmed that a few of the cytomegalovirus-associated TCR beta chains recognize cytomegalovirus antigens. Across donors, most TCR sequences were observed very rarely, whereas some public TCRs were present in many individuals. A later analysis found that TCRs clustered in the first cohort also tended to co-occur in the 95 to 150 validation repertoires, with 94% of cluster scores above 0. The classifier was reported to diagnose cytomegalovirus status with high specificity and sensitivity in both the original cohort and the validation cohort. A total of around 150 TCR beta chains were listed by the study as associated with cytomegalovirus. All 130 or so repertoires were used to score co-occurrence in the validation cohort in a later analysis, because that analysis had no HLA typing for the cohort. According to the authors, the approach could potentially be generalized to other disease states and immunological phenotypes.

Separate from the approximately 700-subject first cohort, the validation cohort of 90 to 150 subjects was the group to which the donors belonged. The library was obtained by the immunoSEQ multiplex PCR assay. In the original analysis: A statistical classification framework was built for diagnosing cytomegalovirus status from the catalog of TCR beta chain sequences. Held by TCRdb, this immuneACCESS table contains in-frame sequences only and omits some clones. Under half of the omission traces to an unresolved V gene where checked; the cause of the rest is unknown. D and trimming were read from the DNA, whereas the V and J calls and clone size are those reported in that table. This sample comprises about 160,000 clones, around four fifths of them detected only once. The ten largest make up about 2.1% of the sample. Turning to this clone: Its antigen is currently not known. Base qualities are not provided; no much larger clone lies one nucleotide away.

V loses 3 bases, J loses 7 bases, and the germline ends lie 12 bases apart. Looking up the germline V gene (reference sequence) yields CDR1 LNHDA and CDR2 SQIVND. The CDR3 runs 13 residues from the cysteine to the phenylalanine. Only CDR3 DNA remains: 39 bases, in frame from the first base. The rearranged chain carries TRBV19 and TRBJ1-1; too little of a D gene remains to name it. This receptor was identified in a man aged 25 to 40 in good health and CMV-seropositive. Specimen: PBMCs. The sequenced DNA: TGTGCCAGTAGTATCCCGAGGGCTGGTGAAGCTTTCTTT. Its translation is CASSIPRAGEAFF.